This is a list of T cell receptor beta chains from one sample in a study of T cells in Graves' hyperthyroidism and ophthalmopathy. Using its own MiXCR run on the multiplex PCR reads, TCRdb lists one record per CDR3 protein. The sample carries approximately 400,000 distinct CDR3 sequences, around a sixth recorded once. Sequencing was carried out using blood. The source of these receptors is a young man with Graves' ophthalmopathy. The CDR3 runs from the conserved cysteine through the conserved F or W. A D gene is named only where the DNA matches it firmly. Some rows mark clone size as missing; the rest say once, few, many or name a class of expanded clone.

v_call: TRBV3-1; d_call: -; j_call: TRBJ2-1; clone_size: -; cdr3_nt: TGTGCCAGCTCACCCCGCACCGGGAGTTATTCGACAAATGAGCAGTTCTTC; cdr3_aa: CASSPRTGSYSTNEQFF
v_call: TRBV20-1; d_call: -; j_call: TRBJ2-1; clone_size: many; cdr3_nt: TGCAGTGCCGCGGGACGGGTAGTTGAGCAGTTCTTC; cdr3_aa: CSAAGRVVEQFF
v_call: TRBV3-1; d_call: TRBD2; j_call: TRBJ2-1; clone_size: many; cdr3_nt: TGTGCCAGCAGACAAGAAGGAGCTAGCGGGGTGAGCTCCTACAATGAGCAGTTCTTC; cdr3_aa: CASRQEGASGVSSYNEQFF
v_call: TRBV6-1; d_call: -; j_call: TRBJ2-7; clone_size: -; cdr3_nt: TGTGCCAGCAGTGAAGTAGGATTCTTCAGCTCCTACGAGCAGTACTTC; cdr3_aa: CASSEVGFFSSYEQYF
v_call: TRBV2; d_call: -; j_call: TRBJ1-6; clone_size: many; cdr3_nt: TGTGCCAGCAGCGGGCCCGGACAGCGCTCCTATAATTCACCCCTCCACTTT; cdr3_aa: CASSGPGQRSYNSPLHF
v_call: TRBV6-6; d_call: -; j_call: TRBJ1-3; clone_size: many; cdr3_nt: TGTGCCAGCAGTTATGGAAGATCTGGAAACACCATATATTTT; cdr3_aa: CASSYGRSGNTIYF
v_call: TRBV7-9; d_call: TRBD1; j_call: TRBJ2-3; clone_size: many; cdr3_nt: TGTGCCAGCAGCTCGCCGCAGGGGGCCACAGATACGCAGTATTTT; cdr3_aa: CASSSPQGATDTQYF
v_call: TRBV9; d_call: -; j_call: TRBJ2-3; clone_size: -; cdr3_nt: TGTGCCAGCAGCGTAGGCCGCGGCAGGGCCACAGATACGCAGTATTTT; cdr3_aa: CASSVGRGRATDTQYF
v_call: TRBV12-3/TRBV12-4; d_call: -; j_call: TRBJ1-2; clone_size: -; cdr3_nt: TGTGCCAGCAGTTTTATGGGCGACGACTATGGCTACACCTTC; cdr3_aa: CASSFMGDDYGYTF
v_call: TRBV6-2/TRBV6-3; d_call: -; j_call: TRBJ1-1; clone_size: -; cdr3_nt: TGTGCCAGCTCCGCAATTGGTAAGGTGAACACTGAAGCTTTCTTT; cdr3_aa: CASSAIGKVNTEAFF
v_call: TRBV13; d_call: -; j_call: TRBJ2-1; clone_size: many; cdr3_nt: TGTGCCAGCAGTTCAAATATCATCAATGAGCAGTTCTTC; cdr3_aa: CASSSNIINEQFF
v_call: TRBV6-6; d_call: TRBD2; j_call: TRBJ2-1; clone_size: few; cdr3_nt: TGTGCCAGCAGTTACTCCAGGACTAGCGGGGGGCGCTACAATGAGCAGTTCTTC; cdr3_aa: CASSYSRTSGGRYNEQFF
v_call: TRBV15; d_call: -; j_call: TRBJ2-3; clone_size: -; cdr3_nt: TGTGCCACCAGCACCTCGACAATCCGCACAGATACGCAGTATTTT; cdr3_aa: CATSTSTIRTDTQYF
v_call: TRBV29-1; d_call: -; j_call: TRBJ2-7; clone_size: -; cdr3_nt: TGCAGCGTTGGGGGGACCCACGAGCAGTACTTC; cdr3_aa: CSVGGTHEQYF
v_call: TRBV19; d_call: -; j_call: TRBJ1-5; clone_size: few; cdr3_nt: TGTGCCAGTAGTGAAGGGGTGCTCCAGCATTTT; cdr3_aa: CASSEGVLQHF
v_call: TRBV15; d_call: -; j_call: TRBJ2-4; clone_size: few; cdr3_nt: TGTGCCACCAGCACCCGACAGGAGGCTTCAAGGGGGGCCAAAAACATTCAGTACTTC; cdr3_aa: CATSTRQEASRGAKNIQYF
v_call: TRBV6-1; d_call: TRBD1; j_call: TRBJ2-7; clone_size: few; cdr3_nt: TGTGCCAGCAGTGACTACCGACAGGGGAACGTCTACGAGCAGTACTTC; cdr3_aa: CASSDYRQGNVYEQYF
v_call: TRBV6-2/TRBV6-3; d_call: -; j_call: TRBJ1-1; clone_size: many; cdr3_nt: TGTGCCACCATCGAGTACACTGAAGCTTTCTTT; cdr3_aa: CATIEYTEAFF
v_call: TRBV10-3; d_call: -; j_call: TRBJ2-7; clone_size: many; cdr3_nt: TGTGCCATCAGCGGGGTCTCCTACGAGCAGTACTTC; cdr3_aa: CAISGVSYEQYF
v_call: TRBV15; d_call: TRBD1; j_call: TRBJ2-5; clone_size: many; cdr3_nt: TGTGCCACCAGCAGAGATGGGGGAGGACAGGGGGAAGAGACCCAGTACTTC; cdr3_aa: CATSRDGGGQGEETQYF
v_call: TRBV27; d_call: TRBD1; j_call: TRBJ1-6; clone_size: -; cdr3_nt: TGTGCCAGCTGCCGGACAGGATATAATTCACCCCTCCACTTT; cdr3_aa: CASCRTGYNSPLHF
v_call: TRBV5-5; d_call: -; j_call: TRBJ1-5; clone_size: many; cdr3_nt: TGTGCCAGCAGCACGGATAGCAATCAGCCCCAGCATTTT; cdr3_aa: CASSTDSNQPQHF
v_call: TRBV7-9; d_call: -; j_call: TRBJ2-2; clone_size: many; cdr3_nt: TGTGCCAGCAGCTTGGGCTCGGGGTTCGCCGGGGAGCTGTTTTTT; cdr3_aa: CASSLGSGFAGELFF
v_call: TRBV7-9; d_call: -; j_call: TRBJ1-4; clone_size: -; cdr3_nt: TGTGCCAGCAGCTTAGTGCACCTGGGTGAAAAACTGTTTTTT; cdr3_aa: CASSLVHLGEKLFF
v_call: TRBV9; d_call: -; j_call: TRBJ2-2; clone_size: many; cdr3_nt: TGTGCCAGCAGCGTAGCTGCGAACACCGGGGAGCTGTTTTTT; cdr3_aa: CASSVAANTGELFF
v_call: TRBV9; d_call: -; j_call: TRBJ2-1; clone_size: -; cdr3_nt: TGTGCCAGCAGCGTGGGACACCTTGAGCAGTTCTTC; cdr3_aa: CASSVGHLEQFF
v_call: TRBV12-3/TRBV12-4; d_call: TRBD2; j_call: TRBJ2-5; clone_size: many; cdr3_nt: TGTGCCAGCAGTTTAGCGGGGGGGACTAGCAGGCAAGAGACCCAGTACTTC; cdr3_aa: CASSLAGGTSRQETQYF
v_call: TRBV12-3/TRBV12-4; d_call: -; j_call: TRBJ1-2; clone_size: many; cdr3_nt: TGTGCCAGCAGCGAACAGGTTTTCGATGGCTACACCTTC; cdr3_aa: CASSEQVFDGYTF
v_call: TRBV28; d_call: TRBD1; j_call: TRBJ2-7; clone_size: many; cdr3_nt: TGTGCCAGCAACCGACAGGGGGGCTACGAGCAGTACTTC; cdr3_aa: CASNRQGGYEQYF
v_call: TRBV28; d_call: -; j_call: TRBJ1-5; clone_size: many; cdr3_nt: TGTGCCAGCAATCCGGGACACCCAAATCAGCCCCAGCATTTT; cdr3_aa: CASNPGHPNQPQHF
v_call: TRBV6-1; d_call: -; j_call: TRBJ2-1; clone_size: few; cdr3_nt: TGTGCCAGCAGCCCACAGTACAATGAGCAGTTCTTC; cdr3_aa: CASSPQYNEQFF
v_call: TRBV14; d_call: -; j_call: TRBJ2-7; clone_size: many; cdr3_nt: TGTGCCAGCAGCCAAGAAGGGAGGACAGGCCCAGAGTTCTACGAGCAGTACTTC; cdr3_aa: CASSQEGRTGPEFYEQYF
v_call: TRBV20-1; d_call: TRBD1; j_call: TRBJ1-2; clone_size: many; cdr3_nt: TGCAGTGCGCCCCGACAGGGGACCCTCTATGGCTACACCTTC; cdr3_aa: CSAPRQGTLYGYTF
v_call: TRBV28; d_call: TRBD1; j_call: TRBJ1-2; clone_size: many; cdr3_nt: TGTGCCAGCAGTTTGGACAGGGGAGTGGGCGACTATGGCTACACCTTC; cdr3_aa: CASSLDRGVGDYGYTF
v_call: TRBV29-1; d_call: -; j_call: TRBJ2-5; clone_size: many; cdr3_nt: TGCAGCGTTGGATCCGAGGCAGAGACCCAGTACTTC; cdr3_aa: CSVGSEAETQYF
v_call: TRBV29-1; d_call: TRBD1; j_call: TRBJ1-1; clone_size: few; cdr3_nt: TGCAGCTTTTCCGGGACAGGGAAGGGAGACACTGAAGCTTTCTTT; cdr3_aa: CSFSGTGKGDTEAFF
v_call: TRBV6-2/TRBV6-3; d_call: -; j_call: TRBJ1-4; clone_size: -; cdr3_nt: TGTGCCAGCAGTCTCTCCCCGGGGAGGTATGAAAAACTGTTTTTT; cdr3_aa: CASSLSPGRYEKLFF
v_call: TRBV7-2; d_call: -; j_call: TRBJ1-2; clone_size: many; cdr3_nt: TGTGCCAGCAGCTTAGTTGGGTCTATCCACTCCTCCCGGGGCTACACCTTC; cdr3_aa: CASSLVGSIHSSRGYTF
v_call: TRBV6-1; d_call: TRBD1; j_call: TRBJ1-2; clone_size: -; cdr3_nt: TGTGCCAGCAGGAGGGACAGCTATGGCTACACCTTC; cdr3_aa: CASRRDSYGYTF
v_call: TRBV5-1; d_call: TRBD1; j_call: TRBJ2-2; clone_size: few; cdr3_nt: TGCGCCAGCAGATGGGACAGCTACACCGGGGAGCTGTTTTTT; cdr3_aa: CASRWDSYTGELFF
v_call: TRBV3-1; d_call: -; j_call: TRBJ2-2; clone_size: few; cdr3_nt: TGTGCCAGCAGCCAAGGATCGGGGGGCGCTACGGGAGGGGAGCTGTTTTTT; cdr3_aa: CASSQGSGGATGGELFF
v_call: TRBV5-1; d_call: TRBD2; j_call: TRBJ2-5; clone_size: -; cdr3_nt: TGCGCCAGCAACTTGATGGCGGGGGGGTTGGAAGAGACCCAGTACTTC; cdr3_aa: CASNLMAGGLEETQYF
v_call: TRBV13; d_call: TRBD1; j_call: TRBJ1-1; clone_size: many; cdr3_nt: TGTGCCAGCAGCTTAATTGTGGGGACAGGGCCCTTGACTGAAGCTTTCTTT; cdr3_aa: CASSLIVGTGPLTEAFF
v_call: TRBV20-1; d_call: TRBD2; j_call: TRBJ2-7; clone_size: -; cdr3_nt: TGCAGTGCTAGAGGGGAGGTAGCGGGGCTGCCATCCTACGAGCAGTACTTC; cdr3_aa: CSARGEVAGLPSYEQYF
v_call: TRBV29-1; d_call: -; j_call: TRBJ2-5; clone_size: few; cdr3_nt: TGCAGCGTTGTGGCGGGTGAGGAGACCCAGTACTTC; cdr3_aa: CSVVAGEETQYF
v_call: TRBV20-1; d_call: -; j_call: TRBJ1-1; clone_size: many; cdr3_nt: TGCAGTGGGGAGGGGAGGGTTGCTGAAGCTTTCTTT; cdr3_aa: CSGEGRVAEAFF
v_call: TRBV4-1; d_call: -; j_call: TRBJ2-1; clone_size: few; cdr3_nt: TGCGCCAGCAGCCAGATTCTAGAATACAATGAGCAGTTCTTC; cdr3_aa: CASSQILEYNEQFF